This T cell receptor beta chain was recorded in a study of OX40 agonist ivuxolimab in advanced cancers. Overall study: Participants, about 83% male, averaged about 56 years of age, ranging from about 23 to 79.

Deletions cut 3 bases from V and 4 bases from J, with 13 bases between. CDR3 length: 14 residues. CDR1 SGDLS and CDR2 YYNGEE come from the germline V gene. Measured with immunoSEQ multiplex PCR; TCRdb has only the in-frame clones, and not every one. This table holds approximately 82,000 clones, approximately 92% found once. The sample was CD4+ or CD8+ T cells sorted from blood, taken in a trial of the OX40 agonist ivuxolimab. The rearrangement uses TRBV9 and TRBJ2-5; D may match TRBD1 or TRBD2 (5 bases each). The origin of this receptor is an adult with an advanced solid tumor such as melanoma, head and neck, liver or kidney cancer. CDR3 in DNA: TGTGCCAGCAGCGCCGGGACGCCAGCAGAGACCCAGTACTTC. Encoded protein: CASSAGTPAETQYF.